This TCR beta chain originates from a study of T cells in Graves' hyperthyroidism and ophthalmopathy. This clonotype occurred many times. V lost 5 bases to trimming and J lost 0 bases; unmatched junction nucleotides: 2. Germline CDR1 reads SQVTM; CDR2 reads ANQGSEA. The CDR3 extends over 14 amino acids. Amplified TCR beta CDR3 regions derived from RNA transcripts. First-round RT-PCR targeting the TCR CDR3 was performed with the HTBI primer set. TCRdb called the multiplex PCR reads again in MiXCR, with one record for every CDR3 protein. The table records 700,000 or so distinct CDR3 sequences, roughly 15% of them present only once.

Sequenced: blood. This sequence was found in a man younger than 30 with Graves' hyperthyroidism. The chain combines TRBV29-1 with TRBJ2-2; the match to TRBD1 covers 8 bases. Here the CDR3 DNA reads TGCAGCGTTAGGACAGGGACGAACACCGGGGAGCTGTTTTTT. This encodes CSVRTGTNTGELFF.